Listed below are T cell receptor beta chains from one sample, sequenced in a study of blood T cell repertoires in COVID-19. Only in-frame clones appear in the TCRdb table, and some are missing; sequencing was by immunoSEQ multiplex PCR. The data hold about 180,000 clones, with 83% observed a single time. The sequencing sample was made of peripheral blood. The receptors shown here come from a woman in her seventies with COVID-19, enrolled during active disease. Both conserved end residues are part of each CDR3. The order of the fields is clone size, V gene, J gene, D gene, CDR3 protein, CDR3 DNA. A D gene is named only where the DNA matches it firmly. The listing skips clone size in some rows; elsewhere it reads once, few, many or a size class.

>few|TRBV4-3|TRBJ1-1|.
CASSQAGIYTEAFF
TGCGCCAGCAGCCAAGCAGGGATTTACACTGAAGCTTTCTTT
>.|TRBV21-1|TRBJ2-7|.
CASSAGGLLSYEQYF
TGTGCCAGCAGCGCAGGTGGACTTCTCTCCTACGAGCAGTACTTC
>.|TRBV9|TRBJ2-2|.
CASSVAGTNTGELFF
TGTGCCAGCAGCGTAGCAGGGACGAACACCGGGGAGCTGTTTTTT
>.|TRBV15|TRBJ2-5|.
CATSRGSQGLQETQYF
TGTGCCACCAGCAGAGGGTCACAAGGACTCCAAGAGACCCAGTACTTC
>.|TRBV19|TRBJ2-5|TRBD2
CASSIRRTSGRIGETQYF
TGTGCCAGTAGTATTCGAAGGACTAGCGGGAGAATTGGAGAGACCCAGTACTTC
>.|TRBV29-1|TRBJ2-3|TRBD2
CSVVKGLAGVPDTQYF
TGCAGCGTTGTAAAGGGGCTAGCGGGAGTTCCAGATACGCAGTATTTT
>.|TRBV18|TRBJ1-1|TRBD1
CASSPSGQGEAFF
TGTGCCAGCTCACCATCGGGACAGGGAGAGGCTTTCTTT
>.|TRBV18|TRBJ1-1|.
CASSPRLPGMNTEAFF
TGTGCCAGCTCACCACGATTGCCGGGGATGAACACTGAAGCTTTCTTT
>.|TRBV19|TRBJ1-1|TRBD1
CASSDRGFEAFF
TGTGCCAGTAGTGACAGGGGTTTTGAAGCTTTCTTT
>.|TRBV6-2/TRBV6-3|TRBJ1-1|.
CASSPLRQGSTEAFF
TGTGCCAGCAGCCCCTTGCGGCAGGGGAGCACTGAAGCTTTCTTT
>.|TRBV9|TRBJ2-3|.
CASSVGYSPSTDTQYF
TGTGCCAGCAGCGTAGGGTACTCCCCTAGCACAGATACGCAGTATTTT
>.|TRBV2|TRBJ2-7|TRBD2
CASSGRAADEQYF
TGTGCCAGCTCCGGGAGGGCCGCCGACGAGCAGTACTTC
>.|TRBV28|TRBJ2-7|.
CASSAHRARGREQYF
TGTGCCAGCAGTGCCCACAGGGCGCGTGGGCGCGAGCAGTACTTC
>.|TRBV5-1|TRBJ2-5|.
CASSLDGAAQETQYF
TGCGCCAGCAGCTTGGATGGCGCGGCCCAAGAGACCCAGTACTTC
>.|TRBV5-1|TRBJ2-5|.
CASQAEGAETQYF
TGCGCCAGCCAAGCGGAGGGGGCAGAGACCCAGTACTTC
>once|TRBV27|TRBJ2-3|.
CASSYARGVRVSTDTQYF
TGTGCCAGCAGTTACGCGCGGGGAGTACGAGTTAGCACAGATACGCAGTATTTT
>.|TRBV9|TRBJ1-1|TRBD1
CASSARDRPYTEAFF
TGTGCCAGCAGCGCTCGGGACAGGCCTTACACTGAAGCTTTCTTT
>.|TRBV27|TRBJ2-3|TRBD1
CASSLDRGQGVDTQYF
TGTGCCAGCAGTTTAGACCGGGGACAGGGGGTAGATACGCAGTATTTT
>.|TRBV11-3|TRBJ2-2|.
CASSPRNTGELFF
TGTGCCAGCAGCCCCCGGAACACCGGGGAGCTGTTTTTT
>.|TRBV27|TRBJ1-1|TRBD1
CASSGTGVAEAFF
TGTGCCAGCAGTGGTACAGGGGTGGCCGAAGCTTTCTTT
>.|TRBV24-1|TRBJ2-5|TRBD1
CATSYGTADQETQYF
TGTGCCACCAGTTATGGGACAGCGGACCAAGAGACCCAGTACTTC
>.|TRBV28|TRBJ1-1|.
CASSSTANTEAFF
TGTGCCAGCAGTTCGACAGCAAACACTGAAGCTTTCTTT
>.|TRBV19|TRBJ1-1|.
CASKHGSFPLKAFF
TGTGCCAGTAAACACGGGAGCTTTCCCCTAAAAGCTTTCTTT
>few|TRBV9|TRBJ2-1|TRBD2
CASSPGLGDEQFF
TGTGCCAGCAGCCCGGGACTAGGCGATGAGCAGTTCTTC
>.|TRBV4-1|TRBJ2-2|TRBD2
CASSQGASRGGLAGGGGELFF
TGCGCCAGCAGCCAAGGGGCGTCCAGGGGGGGACTAGCGGGAGGAGGCGGGGAGCTGTTTTTT
>.|TRBV5-4|TRBJ2-7|TRBD1
CASSLGGQGAGYEQYF
TGTGCCAGCAGCTTGGGGGGACAGGGGGCCGGATACGAGCAGTACTTC
>.|TRBV19|TRBJ1-2|TRBD1
CASSAGTGGVPTYYGYTF
TGTGCCAGTAGCGCCGGGACAGGGGGCGTCCCAACGTACTATGGCTACACCTTC
>.|TRBV4-1|TRBJ2-7|TRBD1
CASSQTDRAMYEQYF
TGCGCCAGCAGCCAAACGGACAGGGCGATGTACGAGCAGTACTTC
>.|TRBV19|TRBJ2-7|TRBD2
CASRDYGSHEQYF
TGTGCCAGCCGGGACTACGGAAGTCACGAGCAGTACTTC
>.|TRBV2|TRBJ2-4|.
CASSGDLAKNIQYF
TGTGCCAGCAGTGGGGACTTAGCCAAAAACATTCAGTACTTC
>.|TRBV7-2|TRBJ2-7|.
CASSLRGKGQYF
TGTGCCAGCAGCTTACGAGGGAAAGGGCAGTACTTC
>.|TRBV19|TRBJ2-2|.
CASSIYENTGELFF
TGTGCCAGTAGTATCTACGAAAACACCGGGGAGCTGTTTTTT
>.|TRBV3-1/TRBV3-2|TRBJ2-6|.
CASSFRWANVLTF
TGTGCCAGCAGCTTTCGGTGGGCCAACGTCCTGACTTTC
>.|TRBV7-2|TRBJ2-7|TRBD1
CASSLGDRAIYEQYF
TGTGCCAGCAGCTTAGGGGACAGGGCGATCTACGAGCAGTACTTC
>.|TRBV18|TRBJ1-6|.
CASTRGAGSPLHF
TGTGCCAGCACCCGGGGGGCAGGTTCACCCCTCCACTTT
>.|TRBV7-9|TRBJ1-4|TRBD1
CASSFPGTGFEKLFF
TGTGCCAGCAGCTTTCCCGGGACAGGGTTCGAAAAACTGTTTTTT
>few|TRBV2|TRBJ1-5|.
CASSTGTRKPRDQPQHF
TGTGCCAGCAGTACCGGGACAAGGAAGCCTCGCGATCAGCCCCAGCATTTT
>.|TRBV6-6|TRBJ2-5|.
CASSPRSSGALIETQYF
TGTGCCAGCAGTCCCCGTTCGAGTGGAGCCCTTATAGAGACCCAGTACTTC
>.|TRBV4-2|TRBJ2-7|TRBD1
CASRRLGTDNEQYF
TGTGCCAGCAGACGGCTTGGGACAGACAACGAGCAGTACTTC
>.|TRBV14|TRBJ2-5|TRBD2
CASSQVSGGETQYF
TGTGCCAGCAGCCAAGTTAGCGGGGGAGAGACCCAGTACTTC
>.|TRBV19|TRBJ2-1|.
CASSIDRHGGSYNEQFF
TGTGCCAGTAGTATAGATAGGCACGGGGGCTCCTACAATGAGCAGTTCTTC
>.|TRBV18|TRBJ2-3|.
CASSPPGAVDTQYF
TGTGCCAGCTCACCACCGGGGGCGGTAGATACGCAGTATTTT
>.|TRBV7-2|TRBJ1-5|.
CASSSDGGPQHF
TGTGCCAGCAGCTCCGACGGGGGTCCCCAGCATTTT
>.|TRBV6-2/TRBV6-3|TRBJ1-5|TRBD1
CASSYDPIRDRGGGNQPQHF
TGTGCCAGCAGTTACGACCCGATCCGGGACAGGGGCGGTGGCAATCAGCCCCAGCATTTT
>.|TRBV7-6|TRBJ2-2|TRBD2
CASSLASGTNTGELFF
TGTGCCAGCAGCTTAGCTAGCGGGACCAACACCGGGGAGCTGTTTTTT
>once|TRBV5-5|TRBJ1-6|.
CASSLVTRDSPLHF
TGTGCCAGCAGCTTGGTTACTAGGGATTCACCCCTCCACTTT
>.|TRBV27|TRBJ1-1|.
CASSLSGRAEAFF
TGTGCCAGCAGTTTATCGGGGAGGGCTGAAGCTTTCTTT
>.|TRBV29-1|TRBJ1-1|TRBD1
CSVYPGQGTEAFF
TGCAGCGTTTATCCGGGACAGGGAACTGAAGCTTTCTTT
>.|TRBV15|TRBJ1-1|.
CATRSQEIAGAEAFF
TGTGCCACCAGGTCACAGGAGATAGCTGGAGCTGAAGCTTTCTTT
>few|TRBV9|TRBJ1-2|.
CASSGRRAGRIYGYTF
TGTGCCAGCAGCGGACGTCGGGCGGGACGTATCTATGGCTACACCTTC
>few|TRBV19|TRBJ2-2|TRBD2
CASSIRAGGPLAGELFF
TGTGCCAGTAGTATACGGGCGGGAGGGCCCCTAGCCGGGGAGCTGTTTTTT
>.|TRBV5-8|TRBJ2-5|TRBD1
CASSLGTGGVETQYF
TGTGCCAGCAGCTTGGGGACAGGGGGCGTGGAGACCCAGTACTTC
>.|TRBV7-3|TRBJ2-1|TRBD2
CASSANLGLAGARNEQFF
TGTGCCAGCAGCGCAAATCTCGGACTAGCGGGAGCTCGCAATGAGCAGTTCTTC
>.|TRBV2|TRBJ1-2|.
CASSFSGVGGYTF
TGTGCCAGCAGCTTTTCAGGGGTGGGTGGCTACACCTTC